This T cell receptor beta chain was captured in a study of blood T cell repertoires in COVID-19. At the level of the study: Samples representing acute and convalescent COVID-19 were sourced from the United States, Italy and Spain. PBMCs, B-cell-depleted T cells, or T cells provided the cDNA or gDNA that made up the material.

The V gene's germline CDR1 is MNHEY and CDR2 SVGAGI. This CDR3 is built from 14 residues. V was trimmed by 2 bases and J by 2 bases, leaving 9 bases between them. Per the authors' pipeline: From reference gene primer amplification, estimates of nucleated cell counts were derived. Here immunoSEQ multiplex PCR was the method, and the copy in TCRdb shows in-frame clones only, minus some. The DNA gave D and trimming, while V, J and clone size come from that table. The table shows 200,000 to 300,000 clones, with around four fifths occurring only once. This receptor was obtained from a man in his fifties with acute or convalescent COVID-19. The specimen sequenced was peripheral blood. The chain couples TRBV6-5 to TRBJ1-1, with TRBD1 as a possible D gene (5 bases). CDR3 loop: CASSYLTDNTEAFF. DNA for the CDR3: TGTGCCAGCAGTTACCTGACAGACAACACTGAAGCTTTCTTT.